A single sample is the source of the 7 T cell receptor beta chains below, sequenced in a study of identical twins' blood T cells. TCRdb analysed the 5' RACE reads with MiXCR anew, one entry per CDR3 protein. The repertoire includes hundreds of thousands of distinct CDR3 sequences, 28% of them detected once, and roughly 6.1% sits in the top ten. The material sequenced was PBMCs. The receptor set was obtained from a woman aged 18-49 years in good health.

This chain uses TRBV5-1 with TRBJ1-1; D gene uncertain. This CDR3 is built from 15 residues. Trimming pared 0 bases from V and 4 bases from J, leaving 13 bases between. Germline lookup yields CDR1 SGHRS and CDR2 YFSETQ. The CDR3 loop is CASSLGFGYGTEAFF. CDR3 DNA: TGCGCCAGCAGCTTGGGTTTCGGGTATGGCACTGAAGCTTTCTTT. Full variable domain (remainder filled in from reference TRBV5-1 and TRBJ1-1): KAGVTQTPRYLIKTRGQQVTLSCSPISGHRSVSWYQQTPGQGLQFLFEYFSETQRNKGNFPGRFSGRQFSNSRSEMNVSTLELGDSALYLCASSLGFGYGTEAFFGQGTRLTVV.

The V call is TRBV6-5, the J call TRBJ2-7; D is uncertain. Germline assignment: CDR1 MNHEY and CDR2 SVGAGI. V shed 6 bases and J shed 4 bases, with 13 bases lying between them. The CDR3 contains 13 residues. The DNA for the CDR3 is TGTGCCAGCAGCCCAAAACCCCCATACGAGCAGTACTTC. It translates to CASSPKPPYEQYF.

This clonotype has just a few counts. The CDR3 protein is CASGLSPYEQYF. In DNA form, the CDR3 reads TGTGCTAGTGGTCTCTCTCCGTACGAGCAGTACTTC. The V and J genes are TRBV12-5 and TRBJ2-7, with D uncertain. CDR1 and CDR2 (germline): LGHNT, FRNRAP. The CDR3 sequence is 12 residues long. V was trimmed by 5 bases and J by 4 bases, leaving 9 bases between them.

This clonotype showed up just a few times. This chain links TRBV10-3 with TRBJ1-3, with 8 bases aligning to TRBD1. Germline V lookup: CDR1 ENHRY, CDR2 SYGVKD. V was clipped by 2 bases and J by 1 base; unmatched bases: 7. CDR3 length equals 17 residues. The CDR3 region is CAISEGQGARSGNTIYF. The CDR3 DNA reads TGTGCCATCAGTGAGGGGCAGGGGGCGCGATCTGGAAACACCATATATTTT.

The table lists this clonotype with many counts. The CDR3 DNA follows: TGTGCCAGCAAAGGGACTAACTATGGCTACACCTTC. It is translated as CASKGTNYGYTF. This chain joins TRBV2 and TRBJ1-2; D uncertain. With 7 bases removed from V and 0 bases from J, the gap between germline ends came to 6 bases. CDR1 is SNHLY, CDR2 FYNNEI, per germline. The length of the CDR3 is 12 residues.

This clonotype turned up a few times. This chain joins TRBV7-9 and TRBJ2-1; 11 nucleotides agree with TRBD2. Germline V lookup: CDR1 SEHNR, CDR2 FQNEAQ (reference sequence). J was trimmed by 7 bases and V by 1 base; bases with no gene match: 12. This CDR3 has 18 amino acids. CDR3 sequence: CASSLGEGRLAGSNEQFF. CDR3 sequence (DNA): TGTGCCAGCAGCTTAGGAGAGGGGAGACTAGCGGGGTCTAATGAGCAGTTCTTC.

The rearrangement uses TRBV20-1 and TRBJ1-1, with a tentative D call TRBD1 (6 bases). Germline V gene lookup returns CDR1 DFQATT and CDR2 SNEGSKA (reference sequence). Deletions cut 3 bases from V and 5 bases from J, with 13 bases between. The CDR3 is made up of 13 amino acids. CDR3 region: CSASPGVDTEAFF. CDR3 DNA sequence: TGCAGTGCTAGTCCAGGGGTGGATACTGAAGCTTTCTTT.